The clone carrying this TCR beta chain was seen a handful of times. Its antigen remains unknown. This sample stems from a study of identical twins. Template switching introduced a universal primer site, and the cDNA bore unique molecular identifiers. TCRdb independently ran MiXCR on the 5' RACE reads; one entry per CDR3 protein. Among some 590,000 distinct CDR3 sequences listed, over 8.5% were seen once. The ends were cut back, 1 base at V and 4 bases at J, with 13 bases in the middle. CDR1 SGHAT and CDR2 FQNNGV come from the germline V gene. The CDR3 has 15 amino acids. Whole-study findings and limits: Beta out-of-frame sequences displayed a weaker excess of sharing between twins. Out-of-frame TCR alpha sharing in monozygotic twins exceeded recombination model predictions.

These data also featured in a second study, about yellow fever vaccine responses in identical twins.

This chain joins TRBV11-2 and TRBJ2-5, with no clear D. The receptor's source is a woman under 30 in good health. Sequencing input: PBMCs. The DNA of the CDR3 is TGTGCCAGCAGCTTAGCCCCCCGGTCTTCAGAGACCCAGTACTTC. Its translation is CASSLAPRSSETQYF.